These 13 T cell receptor beta chains came from one sample sequenced in a study of cytomegalovirus exposure and HLA in healthy donors (dated by TCRdb to 2015 to 2018). Libraries were built with the immunoSEQ multiplex PCR assay. TCRdb took over this immuneACCESS table, retaining in-frame rearrangements with V and J assigned. Such tables are incomplete; in checked studies, under half of the missing clones stem from an unresolved V gene, and the remainder is unexplained. The sample yields 300,000 to 400,000 clones; roughly 90% were counted once. The ten largest account for 0.83% of the sample. Sequenced input: PBMCs. These receptors originate from a woman in her late teens or twenties in good health and CMV-seronegative.

The V gene is TRBV6-5, the J gene TRBJ2-5; D not certain. V was clipped by 7 bases and J by 5 bases, with 17 bases between them. From germline, CDR1 is MNHEY and CDR2 SVGAGI. The CDR3 loop spans 14 amino acids. CDR3 protein: CASTAAGSTETQYF. The CDR3 region has the DNA TGTGCCAGCACGGCCGCAGGTTCGACGGAGACCCAGTACTTC.

The gene calls are TRBV7-2 and TRBJ2-5; TRBD2 agrees at 11 bases. V dropped 0 bases and J dropped 2; count of bases not matched to a gene: 2. The CDR3 has 16 residues. CDR1 and CDR2 (germline): SGHTA, FQGNSA. The CDR3 bases are TGTGCCAGCAGCTTAGCCGGGACTAGCGGACAAGAGACCCAGTACTTC. Its translation: CASSLAGTSGQETQYF.

The J gene is TRBJ2-3, the V gene TRBV6-5, with D perhaps TRBD2 (6 bases). The V gene's germline CDR1 is MNHEY and CDR2 SVGAGI. Between the trimmed V and J ends, which lost 0 bases and 0 bases, there was a span of 7 bases. This CDR3 comprises 15 residues. CDR3 DNA sequence: TGTGCCAGCAGTTACTCGCGGGGTAGCACAGATACGCAGTATTTT. Translated: CASSYSRGSTDTQYF.

The V gene is TRBV27, the J gene TRBJ2-2; D might be TRBD2 (6 bases). The V end was cut by 4 bases, the J end by 5 bases, with 8 bases between. Germline V gene data show CDR1 as MNHEY and CDR2 as SMNVEV (reference sequence). The CDR3 is made up of 13 amino acids. CDR3 sequence reads: CASSSAGTGELFF. The CDR3 nucleotides read TGTGCCAGCAGTTCGGCGGGGACCGGGGAGCTGTTTTTT.

This rearrangement joins TRBV28 to TRBJ1-2; 7 bases match TRBD1. The length of the CDR3 is 12 residues. Germline V gives CDR1 MDHEN, CDR2 SYDVKM. V lost 11 bases and J lost 4; bases outside the gene matches: 7. The CDR3 DNA sequence: TGTGCCCTAGGGACAGCAATCTATGGCTACACCTTC. It yields the protein CALGTAIYGYTF.

This clone appeared a few times. Additional DNA sequences in this sample encode the identical CDR3. This chain connects TRBV2 to TRBJ2-5; TRBD2 matches at 7 bases. CDR1 and CDR2 (germline): SNHLY, FYNNEI. With 4 bases clipped from V and 0 bases from J, the junction kept 2 bases outside the gene matches. The CDR3 has 14 residues. CDR3 protein: CASSGGGNQETQYF. The DNA for the CDR3 is TGTGCCAGCAGTGGGGGGGGTAACCAAGAGACCCAGTACTTC. The whole variable domain, remainder taken from reference TRBV2 and TRBJ2-5, is EPEVTQTPSHQVTQMGQEVILRCVPISNHLYFYWYRQILGQKVEFLVSFYNNEISEKSEIFDDQFSVERPDGSNFTLKIRSTKLEDSAMYFCASSGGGNQETQYFGPGTRLLVL.

The chain recombines TRBV28 with TRBJ2-1; D call uncertain. Germline values: CDR1 MDHEN, CDR2 SYDVKM. Trimming removed 7 bases at V and 2 bases at J, with 12 bases between. The CDR3 contains 14 residues. CDR3 region: CASILTSTYNEQFF. CDR3 nucleotide sequence: TGTGCCAGCATCCTAACGTCAACCTACAATGAGCAGTTCTTC. Combining the CDR3 with reference TRBV28 and TRBJ2-1 gives the whole variable domain DVKVTQSSRYLVKRTGEKVFLECVQDMDHENMFWYRQDPGLGLRLIYFSYDVKMKEKGDIPEGYSVSREKKERFSLILESASTNQTSMYLCASILTSTYNEQFFGPGTRLTVL.

The chain carries TRBV6-6 and TRBJ2-1; TRBD2 matches at 14 bases. Losses at the gene ends were 10 bases for V and 7 bases for J; bases not matched to a gene: 9. The CDR3 contains 15 residues. The germline V gene encodes CDR1 MNHNY and CDR2 SVGAGI (reference sequence). The CDR3 loop is CATVGLAGEGNEQFF. Here the CDR3 DNA reads TGTGCCACCGTGGGACTAGCGGGGGAGGGAAATGAGCAGTTCTTC.

The chain carries TRBV9 and TRBJ2-3; TRBD2 is a possible D gene (6 bases). The CDR3 extends over 16 amino acids. V dropped 0 bases and J dropped 6 bases, with 17 bases sitting between them. Germline V lookup: CDR1 SGDLS, CDR2 YYNGEE. The CDR3 sequence is CASSVELAAFGDTQYF. CDR3 coding DNA: TGTGCCAGCAGCGTAGAACTAGCAGCCTTCGGGGATACGCAGTATTTT.

V is TRBV28 and J is TRBJ1-5; weak D call: TRBD1 (5 bases). The germline V gene encodes CDR1 MDHEN and CDR2 SYDVKM. The CDR3 length is 14 residues. V dropped 8 bases and J dropped 3 bases, with 14 bases sitting between them. CDR3 sequence: CASGSGGTNQPQHF. The CDR3 DNA reads as TGTGCCAGCGGGTCGGGGGGAACCAATCAGCCCCAGCATTTT.

V and J are TRBV7-7 and TRBJ2-1, with 10 bases that match TRBD2. Germline lookup yields CDR1 SSHAT and CDR2 FNYEAQ (reference sequence). This CDR3 has 13 residues. The trim removed 5 bases at V and 10 bases at J, leaving 5 bases unmatched. The CDR3 spells CASSLQLAGEQFF. CDR3 bases: TGTGCCAGCAGCCTACAACTAGCGGGGGAGCAGTTCTTC.

V gene TRBV2 combines with J gene TRBJ1-2; 7 bases align to TRBD1. Per the germline V gene, CDR1 is SNHLY and CDR2 is FYNNEI. V shed 6 bases, J shed 4 bases, and the junction held 11 bases outside the gene matches. The CDR3 totals 15 residues. CDR3 DNA sequence: TGTGCCAGCAGCTCCGTGACAGGGATGGGCTATGGCTACACCTTC. Translating it yields CASSSVTGMGYGYTF.

The CDR3 DNA reads as TGTGCCAGCAGCCCGGGCGGGAGGGGTACCGGGGAGCTGTTTTTT. Amino acid sequence: CASSPGGRGTGELFF. The chain is built from TRBV11-2 and TRBJ2-2, with TRBD2 identical over 9 bases. CDR3 length: 15 residues. Germline values: CDR1 SGHAT, CDR2 FQNNGV. Germline trimming cut 5 bases from V and 5 bases from J; bases unmatched to any gene: 6.